This T cell receptor beta chain was recovered during a study of blood T cell repertoires in COVID-19 (dated by TCRdb to 2018 to 2020). Broadly, across the study: The collaborator samples originated in the United States, Italy and Spain and spanned the acute and convalescent phases of COVID-19. The material from the prospective study consisted of cDNA or gDNA derived from T cells, B-cell-depleted T cells, or PBMCs. Subjects who had been exposed to COVID-19, were actively infected with it, or had recovered from it provided the deeply sampled blood TCRbeta repertoires that made up the dataset. The repertoires were made available in a free public database intended to serve as a resource for research on the immune response to SARS-CoV-2. The samples were drawn from two sources: the first 160 participants of the ongoing ImmuneRACE study, and 1,000 to 1,500 subjects contributed by 6 global collaborators. Nearly every sample came with metadata listing a de-identified subject ID, COVID-19 status, age in years and sex. Where available, HLA class I and class II types were obtained from metadata supplied by the sample provider rather than from assay-based typing.

From the germline V gene, CDR1 is KGHSH and CDR2 is LQKENI. After removal of 4 bases from V and 4 bases from J, the junction retains 3 bases not matched to a gene. Its CDR3 holds 13 amino acids, cysteine through phenylalanine. This entry keeps only the CDR3 DNA: 39 bases, framed from base 1. Study-level results and caveats: Clinical and demographic metadata were provided uncurated, with the amount varying by source and participant.

With respect to this clone: This receptor's antigen is unknown. There are no base qualities to consult, and no much larger clone falls within one base.

TCRbeta CDR3 regions were amplified from genomic DNA using the immunoSEQ Assay, a bias-controlled multiplex PCR. Per the original workflow: Within the assay, amplification of reference gene primers was used to estimate how many nucleated cells each sample contained. To quantify the absolute abundance of each unique TCRbeta CDR3 rearrangement, sequence reads were collapsed and filtered. For each sample, productive Simpson clonality was calculated as the square root of Simpson's diversity index across productive rearrangements. TCRdb stores this immuneACCESS table with in-frame sequences only. Part of the clones is absent; in the studies checked, under half of the shortfall reflects unresolved V genes, and no reason is known for the rest. The V and J calls and the clone size are those of that table, but D and trimming were determined from the DNA. Here the sample has approximately 120,000 clones; less than 90% occur a single time. The ten biggest clones cover 27% of the sample.

The collaborating institutions used their own protocols to collect whole blood in K2EDTA tubes. For TCRbeta analysis, collaborators shipped samples in one of three forms: frozen whole blood, isolated PBMCs, or DNA extracted from either of those sample types. The receptor chain draws on TRBV18 and TRBJ1-2, with TRBD1 identical over 7 junction bases. This receptor was identified in a woman of 80 years or more with acute or convalescent COVID-19. Sequencing used peripheral blood. The DNA sequence follows: TGTGCCAGCTCACGGGACAGCCCCTATGGCTACACCTTC. Its protein is CASSRDSPYGYTF.